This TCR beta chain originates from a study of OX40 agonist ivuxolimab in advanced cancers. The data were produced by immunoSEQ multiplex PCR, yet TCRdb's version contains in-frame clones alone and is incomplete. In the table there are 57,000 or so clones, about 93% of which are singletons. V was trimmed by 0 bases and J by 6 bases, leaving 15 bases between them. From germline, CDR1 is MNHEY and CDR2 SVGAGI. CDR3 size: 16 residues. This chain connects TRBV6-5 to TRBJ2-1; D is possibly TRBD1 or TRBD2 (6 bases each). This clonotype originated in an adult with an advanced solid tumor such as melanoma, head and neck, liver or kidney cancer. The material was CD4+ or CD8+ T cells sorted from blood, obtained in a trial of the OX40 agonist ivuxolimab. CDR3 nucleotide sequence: TGTGCCAGCAGTTACTCGAAATGGAGGGGGTTCAATGAGCAGTTCTTC. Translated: CASSYSKWRGFNEQFF.